What follows are 28 T cell receptor beta chains derived from one specimen sequenced in a study of shared clonotypes between healthy human individuals. Assay: immunoSEQ multiplex PCR; the TCRdb copy retains only in-frame clones and omits some. This table holds 2.3 million or so clones, 93% found once. The sequenced sample was naive CD4+ T cells from PBMCs. Noted subset: CD45RA+ positively selected. Every receptor here comes from a man between 18 and 35 years old in good health. Some clones in this sample may be carry-over from other donors' samples.

The rearrangement uses TRBV29-1 and TRBJ2-5, with no clear D. Trimming removed 4 bases from V and 5 bases from J, with 14 bases in between. The CDR3 is 13 amino acids. CDR1 is SQVTM, CDR2 ANQGSEA, per germline. The CDR3 spells CSVVQRLVETQYF. The DNA for the CDR3 is TGCAGCGTTGTGCAGAGGCTGGTTGAGACCCAGTACTTC.

V is TRBV5-1 and J is TRBJ2-7; perhaps TRBD1 as D (6 bases). Germline values: CDR1 SGHRS, CDR2 YFSETQ. Trimming removed 2 bases at V and 2 bases at J, with 11 bases between. This CDR3 is built from 14 residues. This CDR3 is CASSFGDTTYEQYF. The CDR3, as DNA: TGCGCCAGCAGCTTCGGGGACACTACCTACGAGCAGTACTTC.

This clone showed up just once. The rearrangement uses TRBV15 and TRBJ2-1, with D maybe TRBD2 (6 bases). V was pared by 3 bases and J by 10 bases, with 19 bases between. CDR1 and CDR2 from the germline V gene are LNHNV and YYDKDF (reference sequence). CDR3 length: 15 residues. The CDR3 here is CATSRARTSLREQFF. The CDR3 DNA is TGTGCCACCAGCAGGGCGCGAACTAGCCTCAGGGAGCAGTTCTTC. The full variable domain, in which reference TRBV15 and TRBJ2-1 provide the parts outside the CDR3, is DAMVIQNPRYQVTQFGKPVTLSCSQTLNHNVMYWYQQKSSQAPKLLFHYYDKDFNNEADTPDNFQSRRPNTSFCFLDIRSPGLGDTAMYLCATSRARTSLREQFFGPGTRLTVL.

This clone was seen just once. The rearrangement uses TRBV4-2 and TRBJ1-5; D is unresolved. Germline CDR1 reads LGHNA; CDR2 reads YNFKEQ. V lost 0 bases and J lost 3, with 3 bases in between. The length of the CDR3 is 13 residues. CDR3 DNA sequence: TGTGCCAGCAGCCAAGAATTCAATCAGCCCCAGCATTTT. Amino acid sequence: CASSQEFNQPQHF.

This chain connects TRBV10-3 to TRBJ2-7; TRBD2 aligns across 10 bases. CDR1 and CDR2 from the germline V gene are ENHRY and SYGVKD. V shed 8 bases, J shed 6 bases, and the junction held 4 bases outside the gene matches. This CDR3 region has 12 residues. The CDR3 nucleotides read TGTGCCATCTCTAGCGGGAGAGGCGAGCAGTACTTC. Its translation: CAISSGRGEQYF.

This chain links TRBV7-9 with TRBJ2-2, with TRBD1 as a possible D gene (6 bases). The V gene lost 2 bases and the J gene lost 6 bases, with 13 bases spanning the gap. CDR1 is SEHNR, CDR2 FQNEAQ, per germline (reference sequence). The CDR3 totals 15 residues. Written as DNA, the CDR3 is TGTGCCAGCAGCTTAAGTGGGGGCTTCGCCGGGGAGCTGTTTTTT. Protein: CASSLSGGFAGELFF.

The chain links TRBV30 to TRBJ2-5; D is tentatively TRBD1 or TRBD2 (5 bases each). The CDR3 loop spans 13 amino acids. Germline assignment: CDR1 GTSNPN and CDR2 SVGIG (reference sequence). V gave up 6 bases and J gave up 1 base, with 12 bases separating them. CDR3 amino acids: CACGTGSQETQYF. The CDR3, as DNA: TGTGCCTGCGGGACGGGCAGCCAAGAGACCCAGTACTTC.

The rearrangement links TRBV5-1 to TRBJ2-1; 7 nucleotides match TRBD1. CDR3 length: 15 residues. Looked up from germline, CDR1 is SGHRS and CDR2 is YFSETQ. V shed 0 bases and J 5 bases; nucleotides not matched to a gene: 5. The CDR3 region has the DNA TGCGCCAGCAGCTTGGTAGGGGGCGATCACAATGAGCAGTTCTTC. It specifies CASSLVGGDHNEQFF.

This clone was observed a single time. This chain joins TRBV29-1 and TRBJ2-5; D uncertain. The V end was cut by 5 bases, the J end by 2 bases, with 9 bases between. The CDR3 runs 12 residues. The germline gives CDR1 SQVTM, CDR2 ANQGSEA. CDR3 sequence (DNA): TGCAGCGTTAGACTGGGGCAAGAGACCCAGTACTTC. As protein: CSVRLGQETQYF.

The genes are TRBV2 and TRBJ2-3; 10 nucleotides match TRBD2. Looked up from germline, CDR1 is SNHLY and CDR2 is FYNNEI. The ends lost 4 bases at V and 6 bases at J; junction bases unmatched: 10. The CDR3 loop spans 16 amino acids. The CDR3 DNA follows: TGTGCCAGCAGTGCGATGGGGCTAGCGGGAGTCGATACGCAGTATTTT. Residues: CASSAMGLAGVDTQYF.

The V call is TRBV27, the J call TRBJ2-3; the D gene could be TRBD1 or TRBD2 (5 bases each). The germline V gene has CDR1 MNHEY and CDR2 SMNVEV (reference sequence). The V end was cut by 4 bases, the J end by 1 base, with 18 bases between. This CDR3 region has 17 residues. The CDR3 coding sequence is TGTGCCAGCAGTTCGGTGGGGACGGGGTCGGGCACAGATACGCAGTATTTT. Protein sequence: CASSSVGTGSGTDTQYF.

This chain uses TRBV7-2 with TRBJ2-3; 7 positions agree with TRBD1. Germline assignment: CDR1 SGHTA and CDR2 FQGNSA. Trimming cost V 3 bases and J 4 bases; bases outside gene matches: 7. This CDR3 contains 15 residues. The DNA for the CDR3 is TGTGCCAGCAGCTTTAGGGGGCAGGCGCCAGATACGCAGTATTTT. Its translation is CASSFRGQAPDTQYF.

A word on this clone: This same CDR3 is encoded by further DNA sequences in the sample. The chain employs TRBV11-2 and TRBJ2-7, with 13 bases identical to TRBD2. Germline V gene sequence: CDR1 SGHAT, CDR2 FQNNGV. The V gene end was trimmed by 5 bases and the J gene end by 6 bases; junction bases not matched to a gene: 7. There are 15 residues in the CDR3. CDR3 region: CASSKGLAGVGEQYF. The DNA of the CDR3 is TGTGCCAGCAGCAAAGGACTAGCGGGAGTAGGCGAGCAGTACTTC.

The chain joins TRBV30 to TRBJ1-1; D is unresolved. In germline, CDR1 is GTSNPN, CDR2 SVGIG (reference sequence). The CDR3 length is 13 residues. V shed 5 bases and J shed 4 bases, with 14 bases lying between them. CDR3 DNA: TGTGCCTGGGGACGGGGTGATGGCACTGAAGCTTTCTTT. Translation: CAWGRGDGTEAFF.

This clone occurred a few times. In the same sample, other DNA sequences code for this CDR3. The chain is built from TRBV5-1 and TRBJ2-7; no clear D gene. The V end lost 0 bases, the J end lost 3 bases, and 4 bases lay between the germline ends. There are 12 residues in the CDR3. Germline values: CDR1 SGHRS, CDR2 YFSETQ. As DNA, the CDR3 is TGCGCCAGCAGCTTGGAGGGCTACGAGCAGTACTTC. It specifies CASSLEGYEQYF. The whole variable domain, remainder taken from reference TRBV5-1 and TRBJ2-7, is KAGVTQTPRYLIKTRGQQVTLSCSPISGHRSVSWYQQTPGQGLQFLFEYFSETQRNKGNFPGRFSGRQFSNSRSEMNVSTLELGDSALYLCASSLEGYEQYFGPGTRLTVT.

The chain joins TRBV7-3 to TRBJ1-1, with D possibly matching TRBD1 (5 bases). This CDR3 has 13 residues. CDR1 is SGHTA, CDR2 FQGTGA, per germline. The V gene lost 5 bases and the J gene lost 1 base, with 8 bases spanning the gap. The CDR3 spells CASSNQGNTEAFF. The CDR3 DNA sequence: TGTGCCAGCAGCAATCAGGGGAACACTGAAGCTTTCTTT. Using reference TRBV7-3 and TRBJ1-1 for the parts outside the CDR3, the full variable domain is GAGVSQTPSNKVTEKGKYVELRCDPISGHTALYWYRQSLGQGPEFLIYFQGTGAADDSGLPNDRFFAVRPEGSVSTLKIQRTERGDSAVYLCASSNQGNTEAFFGQGTRLTVV.

V and J are TRBV2 and TRBJ1-2; maybe TRBD1 (5 bases). The ends were cut back, 6 bases at V and 7 bases at J, with 21 bases in the middle. Looked up from germline, CDR1 is SNHLY and CDR2 is FYNNEI. The CDR3 spans 15 residues. The CDR3 is CASRLSGTGYRGYTF. As DNA, the CDR3 is TGTGCCAGCAGGCTCTCAGGGACCGGGTATCGTGGCTACACCTTC.

In its sample, this clone was seen once. V is TRBV9 and J is TRBJ2-7, with 7 bases aligning to TRBD1. Germline-derived CDR1 and CDR2 are SGDLS and YYNGEE. The CDR3 is 15 residues long. Trimming at V came to 0 bases and at J to 3 bases, leaving 6 bases not matched to a gene. CDR3 region: CASSVGWAGGYEQYF. CDR3 DNA: TGTGCCAGCAGCGTAGGATGGGCAGGGGGCTACGAGCAGTACTTC.

The chain couples TRBV7-3 to TRBJ2-1, with 7 bases aligning to TRBD1. CDR1 is SGHTA and CDR2 is FQGTGA in the germline V gene. J lost 4 bases, V lost 4 bases, and 1 base had no gene match. This CDR3 spans 13 amino acids. Here the CDR3 DNA reads TGTGCCAGCAGCTGGGACAGATACAATGAGCAGTTCTTC. Its translation: CASSWDRYNEQFF.

This clone was counted only a few times. The same CDR3 can be traced to other DNA sequences in this sample. This chain links TRBV30 with TRBJ1-5; maybe TRBD1 (5 bases). The CDR3 loop spans 13 amino acids. The ends were cut back, 0 bases at V and 5 bases at J, with 8 bases in the middle. Germline V CDR1 and CDR2: GTSNPN, SVGIG (reference sequence). CDR3 in amino acids: CAWSVLGDQPQHF. CDR3 DNA sequence: TGTGCCTGGAGTGTACTGGGGGATCAGCCCCAGCATTTT. The variable domain in full, with the rest retrieved from reference TRBV30 and TRBJ1-5, is SQTIHQWPATLVQPVGSPLSLECTVEGTSNPNLYWYRQAAGRGLQLLFYSVGIGQISSEVPQNLSASRPQDRQFILSSKKLLLSDSGFYLCAWSVLGDQPQHFGDGTRLSIL.

The rearrangement uses TRBV5-1 and TRBJ2-7, with D possibly matching TRBD1 (5 bases). The CDR3 extends over 15 amino acids. Trimming took off 0 bases at V and 7 bases at J, with 17 bases between the two ends. CDR1 is SGHRS and CDR2 is YFSETQ in the germline V gene. The CDR3 loop reads CASSLEWEGVREQYF. CDR3 DNA sequence: TGCGCCAGCAGCTTGGAGTGGGAAGGGGTGAGAGAGCAGTACTTC.

This chain links TRBV5-1 with TRBJ1-2; 9 positions agree with TRBD1. CDR1 is SGHRS and CDR2 is YFSETQ in the germline V gene. Trimming took 4 bases from V and 0 from J; bases not matched to a gene: 13. The CDR3 has 18 amino acids. The DNA for the CDR3 is TGCGCCAGCAGCCCTGCGGGAGGACAGGGGTCGGCTAACTATGGCTACACCTTC. Its translation is CASSPAGGQGSANYGYTF.

This clone was seen just once. This chain links TRBV19 with TRBJ1-2, with 8 bases matching TRBD1. Germline CDR1 reads LNHDA; CDR2 reads SQIVND (reference sequence). This CDR3 has 17 amino acids. V was pared by 6 bases and J by 8 bases, with 20 bases of the junction left unmatched. CDR3: CASSYRTVTGGSDGYTF. As DNA, the CDR3 is TGTGCCAGTAGCTATAGGACCGTAACAGGGGGATCTGACGGCTACACCTTC.

The chain joins TRBV19 to TRBJ2-3; 12 bases agree with TRBD2. Germline V gene lookup returns CDR1 LNHDA and CDR2 SQIVND (reference sequence). With V trimmed by 5 bases and J by 2 bases, 11 bases remained unmatched. This CDR3 contains 18 residues. The CDR3 DNA is TGTGCCAGTAGTCGGCTAGCGGGAGGGCCAGCAGACACAGATACGCAGTATTTT. Its protein is CASSRLAGGPADTDTQYF.

This clone has just one count. The V gene is TRBV5-1, the J gene TRBJ2-1; 10 nucleotides agree with TRBD2. With 4 bases clipped from V and 3 bases from J, the junction kept 7 bases outside the gene matches. CDR3 length: 16 residues. Germline lookup yields CDR1 SGHRS and CDR2 YFSETQ. Here the CDR3 reads CASSRELAGHYNEQFF. CDR3 DNA: TGCGCCAGCAGCCGAGAACTAGCGGGGCACTACAATGAGCAGTTCTTC.

The chain couples TRBV5-4 to TRBJ2-7; the match to TRBD2 covers 11 bases. Germline V gives CDR1 SGHNT, CDR2 YYREEE (reference sequence). The CDR3 spans 15 residues. With 3 bases clipped from V and 3 bases from J, the junction kept 5 bases outside the gene matches. The CDR3 sequence: CASSSGTSGYYEQYF. DNA for the CDR3: TGTGCCAGCAGCTCCGGGACTAGCGGATACTACGAGCAGTACTTC.

The chain recombines TRBV15 with TRBJ2-1; TRBD1 is a possible D gene (6 bases). This CDR3 spans 16 amino acids. V shed 2 bases and J shed 4 bases, with 15 bases lying between them. Germline CDR1 LNHNV, CDR2 YYDKDF (reference sequence). The CDR3 DNA reads as TGTGCCACCAGCAGAACCACTGGGACATCTTACAATGAGCAGTTCTTC. As protein: CATSRTTGTSYNEQFF.

The V gene is TRBV5-6, the J gene TRBJ2-1; 8 positions match TRBD2. This CDR3 has 15 residues. Germline-derived CDR1 and CDR2 are SGHDT and YYEEEE. V gave up 1 base and J gave up 5 bases; unmatched junction bases: 5. The CDR3 DNA sequence: TGTGCCAGCAGCTTGATCGGGAGGGTCAACAATGAGCAGTTCTTC. Its protein product is CASSLIGRVNNEQFF. Full variable domain (rest looked up from reference TRBV5-6 and TRBJ2-1): DAGVTQSPTHLIKTRGQQVTLRCSPKSGHDTVSWYQQALGQGPQFIFQYYEEEERQRGNFPDRFSGHQFPNYSSELNVNALLLGDSALYLCASSLIGRVNNEQFFGPGTRLTVL.